This TCR beta chain was found in a study of T cell responses to AZD1222 COVID-19 vaccine. Findings and limits, study-wide: Spike-specific TCR breadth rose after two AZD1222 doses, and depth rose as well. The sample set comprised mostly white British donors with more females, and clonal diversity was possibly underestimated.

TCRdb keeps only in-frame clones here, not all; method: immunoSEQ multiplex PCR. The data contain about 170,000 clones, around 90% of them singletons. The germline V gene encodes CDR1 SGHVS and CDR2 FQNEAQ. V lost 4 bases to trimming and J lost 4 bases, with 25 bases between them. The CDR3 is 18 amino acids. Of note for this clone: Its antigen remains unknown.

The chain employs TRBV7-8 and TRBJ1-1; D perhaps matches TRBD1 (6 bases). Sequencing used peripheral blood, obtained on day 0 of AZD1222 vaccination. This TCR came from an adult in good health. The CDR3 sequence: CASSSLGRGGAAGTEAFF. In nucleotides, the CDR3 is TGTGCCAGCAGCTCTTTAGGTAGGGGGGGAGCCGCGGGCACTGAAGCTTTCTTT.